These 5 T cell receptor beta chains were all obtained from the same sample, sequenced in a study of blood T cell repertoires in COVID-19. Assay: immunoSEQ multiplex PCR; the TCRdb copy retains only in-frame clones and omits some. The sample has roughly 150,000 clones; approximately 80% are singletons. What was sequenced was peripheral blood. The receptor set was obtained from a man in his 60s with acute or convalescent COVID-19.

To note about this clone: At one end, the junction sequence differs from germline, possibly due to a read error. The chain links TRBV9 to TRBJ1-1; 7 bases fit TRBD1. CDR3 length: 14 amino acids. Germline V CDR1 and CDR2: SGDLS, YYNGEE. The CDR3 nucleotides are TGTGCCAGCAGCAATCCGGGACAGCCGATTCGGAGGGTCTTT. Translating gives CASSNPGQPIRRVF.

The chain joins TRBV19 to TRBJ2-5; 12 positions match TRBD1. The CDR3 consists of 15 residues. J gave up 4 bases and V 6 bases, and 6 bases lay outside the gene matches. Germline CDR1 LNHDA, CDR2 SQIVND (reference sequence). The CDR3 DNA is TGTGCCAGTAGGGGGACAGGGGGCCGGGGAGAGACCCAGTACTTC. It yields the protein CASRGTGGRGETQYF.

The genes are TRBV7-9 and TRBJ1-1; no clear D gene. CDR1 and CDR2 from the germline V gene are SEHNR and FQNEAQ (reference sequence). Deletions cut 11 bases from V and 1 base from J, with 17 bases between. CDR3 length: 14 amino acids. The CDR3 loop is CAAGPEGRNTEAFF. The CDR3 nucleotides read TGTGCCGCCGGGCCGGAGGGCCGGAACACTGAAGCTTTCTTT. Full variable domain (remainder filled in from reference TRBV7-9 and TRBJ1-1): DTGVSQNPRHKITKRGQNVTFRCDPISEHNRLYWYRQTLGQGPEFLTYFQNEAQLEKSRLLSDRFSAERPKGSFSTLEIQRTEQGDSAMYLCAAGPEGRNTEAFFGQGTRLTVV.

The genes are TRBV5-1 and TRBJ2-7, with TRBD1 as a possible D gene (6 bases). V was clipped by 7 bases and J by 0 bases, with 17 bases between them. The CDR3 extends over 15 amino acids. The germline CDR1 and CDR2 sequences are SGHRS and YFSETQ. DNA of the CDR3: TGCGCCAGCCGTGACCTAAGGGGGAGCTCCTACGAGCAGTACTTC. Encoded protein: CASRDLRGSSYEQYF.

The chain joins TRBV7-3 to TRBJ2-7, with TRBD2 matching over 10 bases. J gave up 7 bases and V 0 bases, and 6 bases lay outside the gene matches. Germline CDR1 and CDR2: SGHTA and FQGTGA. The CDR3 sequence is 15 residues long. CDR3 sequence reads: CASSLTPSGSSEQYF. The CDR3 nucleotides are TGTGCCAGCAGCTTAACGCCTAGCGGGAGCTCAGAGCAGTACTTC.